In this sample, the clone carrying this T cell receptor beta chain turned up a few times. Its antigen is currently unknown. Donors included only healthy HIV-negative adults lacking recent acute infections or vaccinations. The data were obtained in a study of shared clonotypes between healthy human individuals. Germline CDR1 and CDR2: LGHNA and YNFKEQ. The CDR3 runs to 17 residues. V dropped 0 bases and J dropped 4 bases, with 16 bases sitting between them. Libraries were prepared by immunoSEQ multiplex PCR; TCRdb keeps only in-frame clonotypes and omits some of them. This table holds around 700,000 clones, under 80% found once. Study-wide results and limits: Researchers sampled blood only, noting tissue repertoires likely differ.

Sequenced sample: memory CD4+ T cells sorted from blood. As to subset: CD45RA-negative fraction. This sequence originates from a woman aged 30 to 39 in good health. The chain couples TRBV4-2 to TRBJ2-1; TRBD2 is a possible D gene (5 bases). The CDR3 here is CASSQDDRGAEYNEQFF. CDR3 coding DNA: TGTGCCAGCAGCCAAGACGACCGAGGAGCGGAGTACAATGAGCAGTTCTTC.